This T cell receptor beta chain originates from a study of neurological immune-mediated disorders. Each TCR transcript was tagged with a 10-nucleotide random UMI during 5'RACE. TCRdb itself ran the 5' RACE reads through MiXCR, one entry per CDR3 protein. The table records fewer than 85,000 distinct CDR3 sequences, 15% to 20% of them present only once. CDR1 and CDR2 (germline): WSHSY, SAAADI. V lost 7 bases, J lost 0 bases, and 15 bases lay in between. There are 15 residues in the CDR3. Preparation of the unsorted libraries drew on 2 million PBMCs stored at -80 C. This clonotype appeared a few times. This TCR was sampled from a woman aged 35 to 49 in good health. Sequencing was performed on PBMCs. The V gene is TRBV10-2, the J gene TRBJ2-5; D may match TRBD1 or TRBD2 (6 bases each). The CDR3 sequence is CASKSIGGNQETQYF. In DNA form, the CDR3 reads TGCGCCAGCAAAAGCATAGGGGGGAACCAAGAGACCCAGTACTTC.